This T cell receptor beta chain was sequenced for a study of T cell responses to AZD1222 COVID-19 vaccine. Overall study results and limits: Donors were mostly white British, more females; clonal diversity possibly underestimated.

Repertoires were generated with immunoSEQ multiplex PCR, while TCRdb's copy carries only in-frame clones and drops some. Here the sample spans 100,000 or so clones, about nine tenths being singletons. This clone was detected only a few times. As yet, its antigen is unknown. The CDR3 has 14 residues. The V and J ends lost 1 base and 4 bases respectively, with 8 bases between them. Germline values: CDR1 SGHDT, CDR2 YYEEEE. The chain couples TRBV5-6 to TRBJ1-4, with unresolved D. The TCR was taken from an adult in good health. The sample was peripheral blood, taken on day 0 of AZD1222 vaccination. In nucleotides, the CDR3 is TGTGCCAGCAGCTTGCTCGGCCTTAATGAAAAACTGTTTTTT. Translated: CASSLLGLNEKLFF.